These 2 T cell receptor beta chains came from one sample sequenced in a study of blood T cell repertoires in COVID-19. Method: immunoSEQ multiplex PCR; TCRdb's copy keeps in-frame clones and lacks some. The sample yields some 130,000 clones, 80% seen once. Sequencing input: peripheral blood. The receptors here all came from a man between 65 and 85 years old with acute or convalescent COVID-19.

The CDR3 coding sequence is TGTGCCAGCAGTAAGGACAGGGGTACCGGGGAGCTGTTTTTT. Residues: CASSKDRGTGELFF. The chain recombines TRBV6-5 with TRBJ2-2; 9 bases align to TRBD1. The CDR3 covers 14 residues. V lost 5 bases and J lost 5; bases outside the gene matches: 3. Per germline, CDR1 MNHEY and CDR2 SVGAGI.

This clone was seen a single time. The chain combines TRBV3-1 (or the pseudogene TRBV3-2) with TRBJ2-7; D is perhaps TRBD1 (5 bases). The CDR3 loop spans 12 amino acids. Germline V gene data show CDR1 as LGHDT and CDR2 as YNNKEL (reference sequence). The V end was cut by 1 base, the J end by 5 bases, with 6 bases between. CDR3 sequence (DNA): TGTGCCAGCAGCCAAGCAGGGAACGAGCAGTACTTC. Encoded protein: CASSQAGNEQYF.